Listed here are 29 T cell receptor beta chains from one sample, sequenced in a study of T cells in Graves' hyperthyroidism and ophthalmopathy. Authors of the study amplified TCR beta CDR3 regions from RNA transcripts. TCR CDR3 regions were first amplified by RT-PCR with HTBI primers. TCRdb recomputed calls from the multiplex PCR reads with MiXCR, one row per CDR3 protein. The sample has about 560,000 distinct CDR3 sequences, 13% to 15% seen once. What was sequenced was blood. The receptors were gathered from a woman in her thirties or forties with Graves' hyperthyroidism.

The sample holds a few counts of this clonotype. The chain joins TRBV5-1 to TRBJ2-3; a weak D match, TRBD1 (6 bases). V gave up 2 bases and J gave up 0 bases, with 10 bases separating them. Germline V gives CDR1 SGHRS, CDR2 YFSETQ. The CDR3 is made up of 15 amino acids. CDR3 protein: CASSFGTLSTDTQYF. The CDR3 nucleotides read TGCGCCAGCAGCTTCGGGACACTTAGCACAGATACGCAGTATTTT.

A word on this clonotype: It may be a read error: a sequence one base away is much more abundant. A read error is likely, as this CDR3 ends without the conserved phenylalanine or tryptophan. The chain joins TRBV27 to TRBJ2-1; D is unclear. V was pared by 5 bases and J by 1 base, with 9 bases between. Germline V lookup: CDR1 MNHEY, CDR2 SMNVEV (reference sequence). This CDR3 has 14 residues. CDR3 amino acids: CASSRSTSYNEQFS. Here the CDR3 DNA reads TGTGCCAGCAGTCGATCCACGTCCTACAATGAGCAGTTCTCC.

This clonotype was detected many times. The rearrangement joins TRBV3-1 to TRBJ2-3; maybe TRBD2 (6 bases). CDR3 size: 14 residues. With 1 base removed from V and 5 bases from J, the gap between germline ends came to 10 bases. From germline, CDR1 is LGHDT and CDR2 YNNKEL (reference sequence). CDR3 in amino acids: CASSQGLEGDTQYF. The CDR3 nucleotides are TGTGCCAGCAGCCAAGGACTAGAAGGAGATACGCAGTATTTT.

This clonotype was counted many times. The chain employs TRBV7-9 and TRBJ2-1; the D is unclear. V was shortened by 1 base and J by 9 bases, with 10 bases between the two germline ends. The CDR3 is 13 residues long. The germline gives CDR1 SEHNR, CDR2 FQNEAQ (reference sequence). The CDR3 loop reads CASSLDVRPEQFF. The DNA of the CDR3 is TGTGCCAGCAGCTTAGATGTGAGACCTGAGCAGTTCTTC.

This clonotype has ten or more counts. The chain recombines TRBV7-8 with TRBJ1-5; no reliable D call. Trimming pared 2 bases from V and 3 bases from J, leaving 14 bases between. The CDR3 has 16 residues. CDR1 is SGHVS and CDR2 is FQNEAQ in the germline V gene. CDR3 sequence: CASSLSNSGINQPQHF. The CDR3 bases are TGTGCCAGCAGCTTATCCAATTCCGGGATCAATCAGCCCCAGCATTTT.

This clonotype has a count of ten or more. V usage is TRBV7-9 and J usage is TRBJ2-7; D uncertain. Germline values: CDR1 SEHNR, CDR2 FQNEAQ (reference sequence). V was clipped by 6 bases and J by 5 bases, with 14 bases between them. This CDR3 comprises 13 residues. CDR3 protein: CASRGKGPDEQYF. In nucleotides, the CDR3 is TGTGCCAGCAGAGGGAAAGGGCCCGACGAGCAGTACTTC.

The chain carries TRBV7-9 and TRBJ1-2; D is uncertain. The CDR3 length is 13 residues. Per the germline V gene, CDR1 is SEHNR and CDR2 is FQNEAQ (reference sequence). Trimming took off 5 bases at V and 4 bases at J, with 11 bases between the two ends. The chain's CDR3 is CASSAGVLYGYTF. CDR3 nucleotide sequence: TGTGCCAGCAGCGCGGGAGTACTCTATGGCTACACCTTC. Looking up the rest from reference TRBV7-9 and TRBJ1-2 gives the full variable domain: DTGVSQNPRHKITKRGQNVTFRCDPISEHNRLYWYRQTLGQGPEFLTYFQNEAQLEKSRLLSDRFSAERPKGSFSTLEIQRTEQGDSAMYLCASSAGVLYGYTFGSGTRLTVV.

This clonotype was seen repeatedly, ten times or more. The chain couples TRBV24-1 to TRBJ2-7; D not certain. Trimming took 6 bases from V and 1 from J, leaving 9 bases between them. Germline CDR1 reads KGHDR; CDR2 reads SFDVKD. The CDR3 sequence is 13 residues long. CDR3 amino acids: CATSTGWSYEQYF. The DNA for the CDR3 is TGTGCCACCAGTACCGGTTGGTCCTACGAGCAGTACTTC.

This chain connects TRBV7-8 to TRBJ2-7; D not certain. V dropped 0 bases and J dropped 4 bases, with 7 bases sitting between them. CDR3 size: 13 residues. CDR1 and CDR2 (germline): SGHVS, FQNEAQ. CDR3 amino acids: CASSLAIDYEQYF. DNA of the CDR3: TGTGCCAGCAGCTTAGCTATAGATTACGAGCAGTACTTC.

This chain uses TRBV27 with TRBJ1-1; weak D call: TRBD1 (6 bases). This CDR3 region has 13 residues. Germline CDR1 is MNHEY and CDR2 is SMNVEV (reference sequence). Trimming took 3 bases from V and 6 from J, leaving 11 bases between them. CDR3 loop: CASSLGARAEAFF. CDR3 nucleotide sequence: TGTGCCAGCAGTTTGGGGGCTCGAGCTGAAGCTTTCTTT.

This clonotype was counted at least ten times. The chain has TRBV7-2 and TRBJ2-1; D gene unclear. Germline assignment: CDR1 SGHTA and CDR2 FQGNSA. This CDR3 region has 16 residues. Trimming took 0 bases from V and 5 from J, leaving 14 bases between them. In nucleotides, the CDR3 is TGTGCCAGCAGCTTAGCCGGGCCGATAAGCAACAATGAGCAGTTCTTC. Its protein is CASSLAGPISNNEQFF.

This clonotype has ten or more counts. This chain connects TRBV12-3 or TRBV12-4 to TRBJ1-6, with TRBD1 matching over 8 bases. CDR3 length: 17 amino acids. J gave up 0 bases and V 4 bases, and 5 bases lay outside the gene matches. The CDR3 DNA follows: TGTGCCAGCAGTTGGACAGGGCAGAGCTCCTATAATTCACCCCTCCACTTT. The encoded protein is CASSWTGQSSYNSPLHF.

V is TRBV3-1 and J is TRBJ2-2; 8 nucleotides agree with TRBD1. Trimming removed 3 bases from V and 7 bases from J; junction bases left unmatched: 7. The CDR3 covers 15 residues. Germline V CDR1 and CDR2: LGHDT, YNNKEL (reference sequence). CDR3 loop: CASSQSGGKGGELFF. CDR3 DNA sequence: TGTGCCAGCAGCCAGTCAGGGGGCAAGGGCGGGGAGCTGTTTTTT.

The chain combines TRBV6-1 with TRBJ1-1; 10 bases match TRBD1. CDR3 length equals 14 residues. Germline values: CDR1 MNHNS, CDR2 SASEGT. CDR3 sequence (DNA): TGTGTCGGACAGGGGGGACACCGGAACACTGAAGCTTTCTTT. Its translation: CVGQGGHRNTEAFF.

This clonotype appeared a few times. The chain uses TRBV4-1 and TRBJ2-1, with D hard to call. The CDR3 runs 16 residues. With 0 bases removed from V and 2 bases from J, the gap between germline ends came to 11 bases. Germline loops: CDR1 MGHRA, CDR2 YSYEKL. The CDR3 nucleotides read TGCGCCAGCAGCCAAGAAAACTTAGACCCCTACAATGAGCAGTTCTTC. This codes for CASSQENLDPYNEQFF.

This clonotype has just a few counts. For the CDR3, the DNA is TGTGCCAGCAGCTTATCGTTAAGCCTCGGGGGCTACACCTTC. It encodes CASSLSLSLGGYTF. This chain links TRBV7-9 with TRBJ1-2; no reliable D call. Germline CDR1 and CDR2: SEHNR and FQNEAQ (reference sequence). V was pared by 2 bases and J by 8 bases, with 15 bases between. This CDR3 comprises 14 residues.

V usage is TRBV7-9 and J usage is TRBJ1-6, with D perhaps TRBD1 (5 bases). CDR1 and CDR2 (germline): SEHNR, FQNEAQ (reference sequence). V dropped 3 bases and J dropped 9 bases, with 21 bases sitting between them. There are 17 residues in the CDR3. The CDR3 DNA reads as TGTGCCAGCAGCTTTCAGGGTTCTCGAATTTTTGGTTCACCCCTCCACTTT. Protein: CASSFQGSRIFGSPLHF. The full variable domain, with the rest looked up from reference TRBV7-9 and TRBJ1-6, is DTGVSQNPRHKITKRGQNVTFRCDPISEHNRLYWYRQTLGQGPEFLTYFQNEAQLEKSRLLSDRFSAERPKGSFSTLEIQRTEQGDSAMYLCASSFQGSRIFGSPLHFGNGTRLTVT.

The chain is built from TRBV11-2 and TRBJ1-6; no reliable D call. Germline CDR1 and CDR2: SGHAT and FQNNGV. The CDR3 consists of 14 residues. V was clipped by 1 base and J by 7 bases, with 8 bases between them. In nucleotides, the CDR3 is TGTGCCAGCAGCTTAGTGCAGACAAATTCACCCCTCCACTTT. It encodes CASSLVQTNSPLHF.

The chain has TRBV7-9 and TRBJ2-4; TRBD1 might be the D (6 bases). This CDR3 contains 13 residues. The germline CDR1 and CDR2 sequences are SEHNR and FQNEAQ (reference sequence). Trimming pared 5 bases from V and 1 base from J, leaving 6 bases between. In DNA form, the CDR3 reads TGTGCCAGCAGCACAGGGGCCAAAAACATTCAGTACTTC. It translates to CASSTGAKNIQYF.

V gene TRBV28 combines with J gene TRBJ2-5; D might be TRBD2 (6 bases). This CDR3 is 12 amino acids long. Between the trimmed V and J ends, which lost 7 bases and 7 bases, there was a span of 13 bases. The germline CDR1 and CDR2 sequences are MDHEN and SYDVKM. The CDR3 sequence is CASTGRVPTQYF. CDR3 in DNA: TGTGCCAGCACCGGGAGAGTGCCGACCCAGTACTTC.

The chain employs TRBV20-1 and TRBJ2-1; no reliable D call. V was cut by 6 bases and J by 4 bases, with 19 bases left in between. The CDR3 is 15 amino acids. The germline V gene has CDR1 DFQATT and CDR2 SNEGSKA (reference sequence). The DNA of the CDR3 is TGCAGTGCCCCTCTATTACAGCAGATATACAATGAGCAGTTCTTC. Translation gives CSAPLLQQIYNEQFF.

Many counts were recorded for this clonotype. The rearrangement uses TRBV5-1 and TRBJ1-1, with 8 bases matching TRBD1. Per the germline V gene, CDR1 is SGHRS and CDR2 is YFSETQ. CDR3 length: 17 residues. J was trimmed by 0 bases and V by 3 bases; bases with no gene match: 10. The CDR3 here is CASSSGQGGVLNTEAFF. CDR3 nucleotide sequence: TGCGCCAGCAGCTCCGGACAGGGAGGAGTATTGAACACTGAAGCTTTCTTT.

Only a few counts were recorded for this clonotype. V and J are TRBV12-5 and TRBJ2-1; a weak D match, TRBD1 (6 bases). There are 11 residues in the CDR3. The germline V gene encodes CDR1 LGHNT and CDR2 FRNRAP. Trimming cost V 3 bases and J 9 bases, with 6 bases left between them. CDR3 nucleotide sequence: TGTGCTAGTGGTTTAGGGGGTGAGCAGTTCTTC. This sequence encodes CASGLGGEQFF.

On this clonotype itself: This may come from a read error, since a much larger clone is one base off. Because it lacks the conserved phenylalanine or tryptophan at the end, this CDR3 is likely a read error. The genes are TRBV20-1 and TRBJ2-3; 7 positions agree with TRBD1. V lost 3 bases and J lost 0; bases outside the gene matches: 3. Germline CDR1 reads DFQATT; CDR2 reads SNEGSKA (reference sequence). The CDR3 runs to 14 residues. The CDR3 reads CSARRTGSTDTQYV. The CDR3 DNA sequence: TGCAGTGCTAGGAGGACAGGTAGCACAGATACGCAGTATGTT.

This clonotype was detected only a few times. The V call is TRBV10-3, the J call TRBJ2-1; D possibly matches TRBD1 or TRBD2 (5 bases each). V dropped 5 bases and J dropped 7 bases, with 12 bases sitting between them. CDR3 size: 13 residues. Germline V gives CDR1 ENHRY, CDR2 SYGVKD. The CDR3 sequence is CAISLGASNEQFF. The CDR3 DNA is TGTGCCATCAGTCTCGGGGCGAGTAATGAGCAGTTCTTC.

The chain joins TRBV4-1 to TRBJ2-3; TRBD2 aligns across 12 bases. From germline, CDR1 is MGHRA and CDR2 YSYEKL. V dropped 4 bases and J dropped 0; count of bases not matched to a gene: 11. CDR3 length: 19 residues. The DNA of the CDR3 is TGCGCCAGCAGCCCCCGGGCTAGCGGGAGGGGGACTAGCACAGATACGCAGTATTTT. Translated, it gives CASSPRASGRGTSTDTQYF.

At least ten counts were recorded for this clonotype. This rearrangement joins TRBV6-5 to TRBJ2-7; 8 positions agree with TRBD2. Germline V gene sequence: CDR1 MNHEY, CDR2 SVGAGI. The CDR3 contains 16 residues. Trimming cost V 0 bases and J 2 bases; bases outside gene matches: 6. Here the CDR3 reads CASSYSWASGPYEQYF. The CDR3 DNA reads TGTGCCAGCAGTTACTCGTGGGCTAGCGGGCCCTACGAGCAGTACTTC.

The CDR3 region is CASRAGALGYTF. The CDR3 DNA is TGTGCCAGCAGGGCCGGGGCGCTAGGCTACACCTTC. V gene TRBV27 combines with J gene TRBJ1-2; the D gene is possibly TRBD1 (5 bases). V was clipped by 6 bases and J by 8 bases, with 13 bases between them. Germline CDR1 reads MNHEY; CDR2 reads SMNVEV (reference sequence). The CDR3 is 12 residues long.

CDR3 sequence reads: CASSPPRGNNEKLFF. CDR3 coding DNA: TGTGCCAGCAGCCCACCGCGGGGGAATAATGAAAAACTGTTTTTT. The chain combines TRBV7-9 with TRBJ1-4, with D perhaps matching TRBD1 (5 bases). This CDR3 spans 15 amino acids. Germline loops: CDR1 SEHNR, CDR2 FQNEAQ (reference sequence). V shed 5 bases and J shed 4 bases, with 14 bases lying between them.